Detailed here is one T cell receptor (beta chain). These data belong to a study of blood T cell repertoires in COVID-19. About the study: From the United States, Italy and Spain came samples of acute and convalescent COVID-19. PBMCs, B-cell-depleted T cells, or T cells provided the cDNA or gDNA that made up the material.

Authors' processing steps: It was from reference gene primer amplification that nucleated cell counts were estimated. TCRdb's table, derived via immunoSEQ multiplex PCR, lists solely in-frame clones and lacks some. Clone size and the V and J calls come from that table; the DNA yielded D and trimming. The data hold some 350,000 clones, with about 87% observed a single time. Germline lookup yields CDR1 SGHTA and CDR2 FQGNSA. V was clipped by 3 bases and J by 9 bases; unmatched bases: 4. CDR3 length: 14 amino acids. Seattle's cohort entered during active infection and was followed longitudinally. Sequenced sample: peripheral blood. This sequence originates from a woman aged 45-59 years with COVID-19, enrolled during active disease. J is TRBJ2-1 and V is TRBV7-2, with 11 bases aligning to TRBD1. The CDR3 here is CASSLDRGRSEQFF. In DNA, the CDR3 is TGTGCCAGCAGCTTGGACAGGGGGCGCAGTGAGCAGTTCTTC. The whole variable domain, filled in from reference TRBV7-2 and TRBJ2-1, reads GAGVSQSPSNKVTEKGKDVELRCDPISGHTALYWYRQSLGQGLEFLIYFQGNSAPDKSGLPSDRFSAERTGGSVSTLTIQRTQQEDSAVYLCASSLDRGRSEQFFGPGTRLTVL.